This T cell receptor (beta chain) is from a study of T cells in Graves' hyperthyroidism and ophthalmopathy. Participants, patients aged 18 to 65, had newly diagnosed hyperthyroidism with a duration under 2 months. This clonotype has ten or more counts. The investigators amplified TCR beta CDR3 regions from RNA transcripts. During a first-round RT-PCR of the TCR CDR3, the HTBI primer set was used. TCRdb fed the multiplex PCR reads into MiXCR, producing one record per CDR3 protein. This sample carries hundreds of thousands of distinct CDR3 sequences, around 13% of them seen once, and the ten largest clones take about 14%. CDR3 size: 14 residues. Trimming left V 3 bases short and J 7 bases short, with 13 bases between.

This chain joins TRBV12-3 or TRBV12-4 and TRBJ1-5; D possibly corresponds to TRBD1 (6 bases). The sequencing sample was made of blood. The TCR sequence derives from a woman in her forties with Graves' hyperthyroidism. This CDR3 reads CASSLGGRGQPQHF. The CDR3 bases are TGTGCCAGCAGTTTGGGGGGGCGAGGGCAGCCCCAGCATTTT.